One sample yielded the 28 T cell receptor beta chains listed below, sequenced in a study of CD8+ T cells in alopecia areata. The treatment denotes: oral pan-JAK inhibitor, 5-10 mg twice daily. RNA was extracted and reverse transcribed into cDNA as the sequencing template. Sequenced by immunoSEQ multiplex PCR; TCRdb stores in-frame clones only, minus some. The sample contains 150,000 to 200,000 clones, roughly 63% of which appear only once. The sequenced sample was CD4+ T cells sorted from blood, obtained at approximately week 56, from a patient treated with tofacitinib. These receptors were collected from a human donor with alopecia areata.

This clone was seen only a few times. For the CDR3, the DNA is TGCGCCAGCACCCTTGGATATAATTCACCCCTCCACTTT. It yields the protein CASTLGYNSPLHF. This chain uses TRBV5-1 with TRBJ1-6, with D hard to call. Germline V gene data show CDR1 as SGHRS and CDR2 as YFSETQ. The CDR3 spans 13 residues. V was pared by 6 bases and J by 4 bases, with 8 bases between.

Comments on this clone: This same CDR3 is encoded by further DNA sequences in the sample. This chain uses TRBV2 with TRBJ2-2; 9 bases line up with TRBD1. The germline gives CDR1 SNHLY, CDR2 FYNNEI. There are 13 residues in the CDR3. J gave up 5 bases and V 6 bases, and 1 base lay outside the gene matches. The DNA for the CDR3 is TGTGCCAGCAGAGGACAGGGGACCGGGGAGCTGTTTTTT. As protein: CASRGQGTGELFF.

The chain uses TRBV15 and TRBJ1-6; no firm D call. The CDR3 runs 12 residues. Germline V CDR1 and CDR2: LNHNV, YYDKDF (reference sequence). V was trimmed by 5 bases and J by 7 bases, leaving 6 bases between them. The CDR3 nucleotides are TGTGCCACCAGCGGGAGGAATTCACCCCTCCACTTT. This codes for CATSGRNSPLHF.

V gene TRBV11-2 combines with J gene TRBJ1-2; D unclear. In germline, CDR1 is SGHAT, CDR2 FQNNGV. This CDR3 region has 14 residues. The V end lost 1 base, the J end lost 0 bases, and 6 bases lay between the germline ends. CDR3 protein: CASSLGQTNYGYTF. The CDR3 nucleotides are TGTGCCAGCAGCTTAGGCCAAACTAACTATGGCTACACCTTC.

The gene calls are TRBV27 and TRBJ2-7; D is perhaps TRBD2 (7 bases). This CDR3 is built from 14 residues. Germline V gene sequence: CDR1 MNHEY, CDR2 SMNVEV (reference sequence). Deletions cut 6 bases from V and 5 bases from J, with 17 bases between. The CDR3 reads CASRIWGGNNEQYF. In DNA form, the CDR3 reads TGTGCCAGCAGGATTTGGGGGGGCAACAACGAGCAGTACTTC.

There are a few counts of this clone. The chain couples TRBV30 to TRBJ2-1; D is perhaps TRBD1 (5 bases). Trimming removed 4 bases from V and 2 bases from J, with 12 bases in between. In germline, CDR1 is GTSNPN, CDR2 SVGIG (reference sequence). CDR3 length: 14 residues. CDR3 loop: CAWNPGLPYNEQFF. For the CDR3, the DNA is TGTGCCTGGAACCCAGGGTTACCCTACAATGAGCAGTTCTTC.

This clone turned up a few times. The chain couples TRBV29-1 to TRBJ2-2; D is possibly TRBD1 (6 bases). CDR3 size: 16 residues. Deletions cut 5 bases from V and 7 bases from J, with 23 bases between. Germline loops: CDR1 SQVTM, CDR2 ANQGSEA. The CDR3 here is CSVTPGVSVGGGELFF. The DNA for the CDR3 is TGCAGCGTTACCCCTGGGGTCAGCGTAGGGGGCGGGGAGCTGTTTTTT.

The V call is TRBV2, the J call TRBJ1-1; D is ambiguous. V was cut by 3 bases and J by 0 bases, with 8 bases left in between. Per germline, CDR1 SNHLY and CDR2 FYNNEI. The CDR3 is made up of 14 amino acids. The CDR3 is CASSEAVMNTEAFF. CDR3 nucleotide sequence: TGTGCCAGCAGTGAGGCAGTAATGAACACTGAAGCTTTCTTT.

This clone was seen a few times. This chain joins TRBV29-1 and TRBJ1-2; D is undetermined. Deletions cut 1 base from V and 0 bases from J, with 6 bases between. Germline assignment: CDR1 SQVTM and CDR2 ANQGSEA. The CDR3 runs to 13 residues. The CDR3 DNA follows: TGCAGCGTTGAAGGGAAAGCTAACTATGGCTACACCTTC. This sequence encodes CSVEGKANYGYTF.

This clone was seen more than once but under ten times. The chain links TRBV29-1 to TRBJ2-4, with D possibly matching TRBD1 (6 bases). This CDR3 contains 14 residues. Germline loops: CDR1 SQVTM, CDR2 ANQGSEA. V was pared by 7 bases and J by 2 bases, with 15 bases between. CDR3: CSASVRGTKNIQYF. In nucleotides, the CDR3 is TGCAGCGCCAGCGTCAGGGGAACCAAAAACATTCAGTACTTC.

The CDR3 DNA reads TGTGCCAGCAGTGTAATGACAGGGAGGACGGCCAATGGCTACACCTTC. This translates into CASSVMTGRTANGYTF. The chain couples TRBV2 to TRBJ1-2; 7 nucleotides agree with TRBD1. Germline trimming cut 4 bases from V and 6 bases from J; bases unmatched to any gene: 14. The CDR3 is 16 residues long. CDR1 and CDR2 (germline): SNHLY, FYNNEI.

This clone was seen a handful of times. The V call is TRBV4-2, the J call TRBJ2-1, with a tentative D call TRBD1 (7 bases). Trimming took off 5 bases at V and 7 bases at J, with 15 bases between the two ends. The CDR3 totals 14 residues. The V gene's germline CDR1 is LGHNA and CDR2 YNFKEQ. The CDR3 sequence: CASSLEGAKNEQFF. In DNA, the CDR3 is TGTGCCAGCAGCTTGGAGGGGGCTAAGAATGAGCAGTTCTTC.

This rearrangement joins TRBV29-1 to TRBJ2-1; the match to TRBD1 covers 9 bases. The germline V gene encodes CDR1 SQVTM and CDR2 ANQGSEA. J lost 0 bases, V lost 4 bases, and 7 bases had no gene match. The CDR3 loop spans 16 amino acids. This chain's CDR3 is CSVVALDRGSYNEQFF. CDR3 DNA: TGCAGCGTTGTCGCCCTGGACAGGGGCTCCTACAATGAGCAGTTCTTC.

This clone showed up just a few times. The chain couples TRBV14 to TRBJ1-2, with D possibly matching TRBD1 (6 bases). This CDR3 region has 14 residues. Trimming took off 3 bases at V and 6 bases at J, with 14 bases between the two ends. The V gene's germline CDR1 is SGHDN and CDR2 FVKESK. Here the CDR3 DNA reads TGTGCCAGCAGCCAGAGCGGGACATACCATGGCTACACCTTC. Its translation is CASSQSGTYHGYTF.

The V gene is TRBV5-1, the J gene TRBJ1-1; D unclear. The ends were cut back, 0 bases at V and 6 bases at J, with 12 bases in the middle. CDR1 and CDR2 from the germline V gene are SGHRS and YFSETQ. The CDR3 sequence is 14 residues long. DNA of the CDR3: TGCGCCAGCAGCTTGGACCGCGCAAGGGCTGAAGCTTTCTTT. Translated: CASSLDRARAEAFF.

The rearrangement joins TRBV5-6 to TRBJ1-6, with D possibly TRBD1 on 6 matching bases. The germline V and J ends were trimmed by 3 bases and 6 bases, with 16 bases remaining between them. The CDR3 length is 16 residues. Germline assignment: CDR1 SGHDT and CDR2 YYEEEE. The CDR3 region is CASSSNGQGRNSPLHF. The CDR3 region has the DNA TGTGCCAGCAGCTCCAACGGTCAGGGGCGTAATTCACCCCTCCACTTT. The complete variable domain, with remaining parts taken from reference TRBV5-6 and TRBJ1-6, reads DAGVTQSPTHLIKTRGQQVTLRCSPKSGHDTVSWYQQALGQGPQFIFQYYEEEERQRGNFPDRFSGHQFPNYSSELNVNALLLGDSALYLCASSSNGQGRNSPLHFGNGTRLTVT.

The chain uses TRBV5-6 and TRBJ1-2; 7 bases are a match to TRBD1. Trimming cost V 5 bases and J 4 bases; bases outside gene matches: 5. CDR1 and CDR2 (germline): SGHDT, YYEEEE. The CDR3 is 13 residues long. The CDR3 protein is CASREGQRYGYTF. The CDR3 DNA reads TGTGCCAGCAGGGAGGGACAGCGCTATGGCTACACCTTC.

V and J are TRBV4-1 and TRBJ2-3; D is possibly TRBD2 (6 bases). Trimming removed 4 bases from V and 9 bases from J, with 20 bases in between. CDR3 length: 15 residues. The germline V gene encodes CDR1 MGHRA and CDR2 YSYEKL. CDR3 protein: CASSPVMVGGGTQYF. The CDR3 DNA is TGCGCCAGCAGCCCCGTCATGGTGGGGGGTGGAACGCAGTATTTT.

V gene TRBV5-6 combines with J gene TRBJ2-7; D is unclear. V gave up 1 base and J gave up 2 bases, with 10 bases separating them. The CDR3 is 14 amino acids. Germline values: CDR1 SGHDT, CDR2 YYEEEE. The CDR3 loop reads CASSLRTDPYEQYF. Written as DNA, the CDR3 is TGTGCCAGCAGCTTGCGGACCGACCCCTACGAGCAGTACTTC.

The chain employs TRBV19 and TRBJ2-2, with a tentative D call TRBD2 (6 bases). Germline values: CDR1 LNHDA, CDR2 SQIVND (reference sequence). The CDR3 runs to 12 residues. With 4 bases removed from V and 6 bases from J, the gap between germline ends came to 6 bases. In DNA, the CDR3 is TGTGCCAGTAGTACGGGGGCCGGGGAGCTGTTTTTT. Residues: CASSTGAGELFF.

The rearrangement joins TRBV4-1 to TRBJ2-5, with 9 nucleotides matching TRBD1. CDR1 and CDR2 (germline): MGHRA, YSYEKL. This CDR3 is 15 amino acids long. The ends lost 3 bases at V and 4 bases at J; junction bases unmatched: 6. The CDR3 sequence is CASSHQGQGRETQYF. CDR3 DNA: TGCGCCAGCAGCCACCAGGGACAGGGAAGAGAGACCCAGTACTTC.

The chain recombines TRBV2 with TRBJ1-1; D is undetermined. Germline-derived CDR1 and CDR2 are SNHLY and FYNNEI. CDR3 length: 13 residues. Trimming took off 4 bases at V and 4 bases at J, with 10 bases between the two ends. The CDR3: CASSAGIGTEAFF. In nucleotides, the CDR3 is TGTGCCAGCAGTGCCGGGATAGGCACTGAAGCTTTCTTT.

The J gene is TRBJ2-1, the V gene TRBV30; D remains ambiguous. The CDR3 contains 13 residues. The germline V gene has CDR1 GTSNPN and CDR2 SVGIG (reference sequence). Trimming removed 0 bases from V and 9 bases from J, with 12 bases in between. CDR3 bases: TGTGCCTGGAGTGTAGCGTGGCGCGGTGAGCAGTTCTTC. Amino acids: CAWSVAWRGEQFF.

The rearrangement joins TRBV20-1 to TRBJ1-2, with unresolved D. Germline CDR1 and CDR2: DFQATT and SNEGSKA (reference sequence). This CDR3 region has 8 residues. The CDR3 DNA sequence: TGCCCGGAACCCAGCTACACCTTC. This sequence encodes CPEPSYTF.

This clone was found once. The CDR3 DNA follows: TGCGCCAGCAGCCTCGGGACTAGCGGGGGTGATACGCAGTATTTT. Amino acids: CASSLGTSGGDTQYF. V gene TRBV5-1 combines with J gene TRBJ2-3; the match to TRBD2 covers 14 bases. In germline, CDR1 is SGHRS, CDR2 YFSETQ. Unmatched junction bases numbered 4, after V lost 4 bases and J lost 6 bases. This CDR3 region has 15 residues.

The chain is built from TRBV5-6 and TRBJ1-5; weak D call: TRBD1 (5 bases). CDR3 length: 14 residues. Between the trimmed V and J ends, which lost 6 bases and 6 bases, there was a span of 16 bases. The germline V gene has CDR1 SGHDT and CDR2 YYEEEE. The chain's CDR3 is CASNSRDVGQPQHF. The CDR3 DNA is TGTGCCAGCAACTCCCGGGACGTTGGTCAGCCCCAGCATTTT.

The sample holds a few counts of this clone. The CDR3 sequence: CASSYARVSTEAFF. Written as DNA, the CDR3 is TGTGCCAGCAGTTACGCCCGAGTTAGCACTGAAGCTTTCTTT. This rearrangement joins TRBV6-5 to TRBJ1-1; D is uncertain. Germline assignment: CDR1 MNHEY and CDR2 SVGAGI. This CDR3 is built from 14 residues. Deletions cut 2 bases from V and 4 bases from J, with 11 bases between.

The J gene is TRBJ2-5, the V gene TRBV5-1; D not certain. V was shortened by 7 bases and J by 3 bases, with 10 bases between the two germline ends. This CDR3 contains 12 residues. The germline V gene encodes CDR1 SGHRS and CDR2 YFSETQ. DNA for the CDR3: TGCGCCAGCGCGTTGAGCAAAGAGACCCAGTACTTC. Translation: CASALSKETQYF.